This T cell receptor (beta chain) derives from a study of blood T cells in healthy people across ages. Findings and caveats of the study: Percentage of naive T cells showed a strong correlation with TCR beta diversity.

About this clonotype: Antigen: not known.

Germline-derived CDR1 and CDR2 are MNHEY and SMNVEV (reference sequence). Trimming took off 4 bases at V and 0 bases at J, with 7 bases between the two ends. The CDR3 is made up of 13 amino acids. The authors ran a second PCR of about 7 to 11 cycles using a sample-barcoded 5' primer and a J-beta primer mix. TCRdb passed the 5' RACE reads through MiXCR, listing each CDR3 protein once. The table lists approximately 1.5 million distinct CDR3 sequences, 30% to 40% of them singletons. The sample providers were healthy Caucasian people from Russia, aged about 6 to 95. The sample, around 10 milliliters of peripheral blood, was drawn from each donor. Isolating PBMCs gave at least 7 million of these cells per sample.

The origin of this receptor is a woman aged 25-40 years in good health. Sequencing was done on a sample of blood. The V and J genes are TRBV27 and TRBJ2-7; no clear D. This CDR3 is CASSSISSYEQYF. CDR3 DNA: TGTGCCAGCAGTTCCATCAGCTCCTACGAGCAGTACTTC.